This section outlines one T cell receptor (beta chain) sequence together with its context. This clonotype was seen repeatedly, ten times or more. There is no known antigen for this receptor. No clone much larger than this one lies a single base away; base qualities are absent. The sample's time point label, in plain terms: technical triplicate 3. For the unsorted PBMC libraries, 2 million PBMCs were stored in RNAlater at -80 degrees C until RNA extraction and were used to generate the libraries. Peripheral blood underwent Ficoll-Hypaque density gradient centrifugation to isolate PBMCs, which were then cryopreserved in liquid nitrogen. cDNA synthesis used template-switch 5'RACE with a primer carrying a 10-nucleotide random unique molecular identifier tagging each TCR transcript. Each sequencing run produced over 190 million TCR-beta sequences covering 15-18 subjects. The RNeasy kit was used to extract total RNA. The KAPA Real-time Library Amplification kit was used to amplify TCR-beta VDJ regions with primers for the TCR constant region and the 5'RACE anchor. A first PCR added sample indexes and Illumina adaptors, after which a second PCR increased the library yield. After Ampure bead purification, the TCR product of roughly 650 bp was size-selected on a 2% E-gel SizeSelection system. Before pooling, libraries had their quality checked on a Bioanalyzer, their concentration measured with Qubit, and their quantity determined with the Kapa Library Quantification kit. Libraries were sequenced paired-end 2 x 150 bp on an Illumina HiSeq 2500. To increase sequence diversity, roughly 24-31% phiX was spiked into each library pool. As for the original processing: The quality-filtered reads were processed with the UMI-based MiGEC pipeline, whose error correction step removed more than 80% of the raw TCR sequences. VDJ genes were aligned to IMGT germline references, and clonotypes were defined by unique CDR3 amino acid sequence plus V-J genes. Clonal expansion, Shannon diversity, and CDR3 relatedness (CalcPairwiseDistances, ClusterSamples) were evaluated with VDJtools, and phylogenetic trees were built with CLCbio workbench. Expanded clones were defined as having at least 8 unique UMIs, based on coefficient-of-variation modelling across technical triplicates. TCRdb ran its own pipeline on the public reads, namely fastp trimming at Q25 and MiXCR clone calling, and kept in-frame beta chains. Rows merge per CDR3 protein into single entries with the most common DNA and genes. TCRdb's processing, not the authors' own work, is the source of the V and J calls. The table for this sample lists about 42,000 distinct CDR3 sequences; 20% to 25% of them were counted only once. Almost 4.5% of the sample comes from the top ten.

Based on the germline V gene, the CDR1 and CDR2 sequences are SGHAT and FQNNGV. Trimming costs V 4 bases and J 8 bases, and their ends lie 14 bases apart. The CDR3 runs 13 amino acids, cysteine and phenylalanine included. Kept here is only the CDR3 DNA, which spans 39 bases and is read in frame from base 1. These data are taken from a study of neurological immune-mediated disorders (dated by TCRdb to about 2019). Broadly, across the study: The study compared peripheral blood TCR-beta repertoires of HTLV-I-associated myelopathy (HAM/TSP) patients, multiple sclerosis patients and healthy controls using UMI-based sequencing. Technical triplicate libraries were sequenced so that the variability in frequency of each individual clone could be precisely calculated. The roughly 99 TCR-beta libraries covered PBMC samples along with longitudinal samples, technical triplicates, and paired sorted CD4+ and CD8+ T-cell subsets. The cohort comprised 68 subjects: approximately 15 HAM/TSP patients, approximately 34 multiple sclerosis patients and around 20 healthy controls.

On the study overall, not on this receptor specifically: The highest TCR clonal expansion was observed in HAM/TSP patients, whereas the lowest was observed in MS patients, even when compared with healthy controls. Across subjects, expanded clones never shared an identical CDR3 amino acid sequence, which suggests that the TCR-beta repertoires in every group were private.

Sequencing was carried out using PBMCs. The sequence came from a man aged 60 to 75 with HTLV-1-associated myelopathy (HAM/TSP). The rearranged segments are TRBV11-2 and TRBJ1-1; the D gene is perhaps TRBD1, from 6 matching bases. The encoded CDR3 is CASSSNRAWEAFF. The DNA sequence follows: TGTGCCAGCAGCTCGAACAGGGCCTGGGAAGCTTTCTTT.